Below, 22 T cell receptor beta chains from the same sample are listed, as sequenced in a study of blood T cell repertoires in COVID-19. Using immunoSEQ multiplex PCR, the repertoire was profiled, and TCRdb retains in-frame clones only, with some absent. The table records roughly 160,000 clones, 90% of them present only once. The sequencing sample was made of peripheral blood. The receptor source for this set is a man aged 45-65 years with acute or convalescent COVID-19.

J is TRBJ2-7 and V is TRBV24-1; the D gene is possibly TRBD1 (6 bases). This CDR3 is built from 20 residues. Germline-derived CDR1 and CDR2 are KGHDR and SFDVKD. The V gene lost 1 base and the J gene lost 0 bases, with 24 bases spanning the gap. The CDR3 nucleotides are TGTGCCACCAGTGATTTACCCCTCCTCTTAGGACAGAAGCCCTCCTACGAGCAGTACTTC. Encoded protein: CATSDLPLLLGQKPSYEQYF.

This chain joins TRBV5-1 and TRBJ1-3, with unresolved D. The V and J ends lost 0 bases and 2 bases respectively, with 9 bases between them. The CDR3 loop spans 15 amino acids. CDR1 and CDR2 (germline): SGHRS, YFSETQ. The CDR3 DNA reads TGCGCCAGCAGCTTGGATGCGATTGCTGGAAACACCATATATTTT. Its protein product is CASSLDAIAGNTIYF.

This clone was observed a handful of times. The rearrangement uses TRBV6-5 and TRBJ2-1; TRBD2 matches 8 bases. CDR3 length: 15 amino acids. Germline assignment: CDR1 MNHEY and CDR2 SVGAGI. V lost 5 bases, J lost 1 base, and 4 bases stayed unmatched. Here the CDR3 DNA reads TGTGCCAGCAGTAGCGGGAGCCGGTCCTACAATGAGCAGTTCTTC. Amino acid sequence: CASSSGSRSYNEQFF.

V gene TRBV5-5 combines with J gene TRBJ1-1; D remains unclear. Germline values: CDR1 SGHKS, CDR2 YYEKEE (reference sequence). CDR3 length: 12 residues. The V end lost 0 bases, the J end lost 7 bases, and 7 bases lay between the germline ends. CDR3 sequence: CASSLGGFEAFF. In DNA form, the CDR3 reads TGTGCCAGCAGCTTGGGAGGGTTTGAAGCTTTCTTT.

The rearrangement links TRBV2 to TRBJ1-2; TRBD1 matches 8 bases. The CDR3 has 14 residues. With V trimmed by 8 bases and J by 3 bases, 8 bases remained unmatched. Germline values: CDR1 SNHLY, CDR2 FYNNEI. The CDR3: CASFGQGADYGYTF. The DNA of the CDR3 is TGTGCCAGCTTCGGACAGGGCGCGGACTATGGCTACACCTTC.

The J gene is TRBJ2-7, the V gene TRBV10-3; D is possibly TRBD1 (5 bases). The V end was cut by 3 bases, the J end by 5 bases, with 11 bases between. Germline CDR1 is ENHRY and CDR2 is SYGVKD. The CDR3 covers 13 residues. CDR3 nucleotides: TGTGCCATCAGTGACAGGGTAGTCCACGAGCAGTACTTC. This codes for CAISDRVVHEQYF.

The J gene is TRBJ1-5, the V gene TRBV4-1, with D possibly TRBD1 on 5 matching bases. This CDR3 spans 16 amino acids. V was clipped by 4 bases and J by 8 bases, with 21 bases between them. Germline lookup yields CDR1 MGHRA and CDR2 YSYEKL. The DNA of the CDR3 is TGCGCCAGCAGCCTCTTTGGGGACTCCTTCCCAAAGCCCCAGCATTTT. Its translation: CASSLFGDSFPKPQHF.

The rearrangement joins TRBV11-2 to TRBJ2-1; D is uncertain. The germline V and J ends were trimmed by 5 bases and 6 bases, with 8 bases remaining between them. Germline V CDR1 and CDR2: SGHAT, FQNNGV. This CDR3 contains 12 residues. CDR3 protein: CASSVVINEQFF. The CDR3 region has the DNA TGTGCCAGCAGCGTAGTTATCAATGAGCAGTTCTTC.

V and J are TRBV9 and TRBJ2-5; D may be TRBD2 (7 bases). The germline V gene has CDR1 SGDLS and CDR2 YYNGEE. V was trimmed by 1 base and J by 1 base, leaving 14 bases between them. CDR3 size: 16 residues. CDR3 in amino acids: CASSVRGAPLQETQYF. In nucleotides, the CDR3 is TGTGCCAGCAGCGTACGGGGGGCCCCTCTCCAAGAGACCCAGTACTTC.

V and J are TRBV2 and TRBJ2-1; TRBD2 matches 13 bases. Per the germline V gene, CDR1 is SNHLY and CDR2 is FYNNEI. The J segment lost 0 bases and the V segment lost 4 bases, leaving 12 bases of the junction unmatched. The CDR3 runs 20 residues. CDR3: CASSAGTSGVGSLSYNEQFF. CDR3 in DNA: TGTGCCAGCAGTGCGGGGACTAGCGGGGTTGGGAGTCTCTCCTACAATGAGCAGTTCTTC. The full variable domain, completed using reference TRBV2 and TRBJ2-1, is EPEVTQTPSHQVTQMGQEVILRCVPISNHLYFYWYRQILGQKVEFLVSFYNNEISEKSEIFDDQFSVERPDGSNFTLKIRSTKLEDSAMYFCASSAGTSGVGSLSYNEQFFGPGTRLTVL.

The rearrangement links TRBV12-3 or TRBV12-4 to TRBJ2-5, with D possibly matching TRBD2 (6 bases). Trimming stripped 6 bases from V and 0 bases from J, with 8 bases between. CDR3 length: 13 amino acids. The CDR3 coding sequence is TGTGCCAGCAGCCGGGAGAACCAAGAGACCCAGTACTTC. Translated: CASSRENQETQYF.

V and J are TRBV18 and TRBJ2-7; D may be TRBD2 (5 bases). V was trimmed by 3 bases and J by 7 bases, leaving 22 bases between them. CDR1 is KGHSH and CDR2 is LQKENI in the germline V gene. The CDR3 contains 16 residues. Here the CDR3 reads CASSPGVLALSEEQYF. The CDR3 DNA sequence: TGTGCCAGCTCACCCGGGGTTCTGGCGCTGTCTGAGGAGCAGTACTTC.

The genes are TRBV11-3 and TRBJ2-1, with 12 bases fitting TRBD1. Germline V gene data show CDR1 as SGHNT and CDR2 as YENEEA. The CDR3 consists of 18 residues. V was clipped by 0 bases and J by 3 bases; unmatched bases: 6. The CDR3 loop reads CASSLDGTGGAGYNEQFF. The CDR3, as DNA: TGTGCCAGCAGCTTAGATGGGACAGGGGGCGCAGGCTACAATGAGCAGTTCTTC.

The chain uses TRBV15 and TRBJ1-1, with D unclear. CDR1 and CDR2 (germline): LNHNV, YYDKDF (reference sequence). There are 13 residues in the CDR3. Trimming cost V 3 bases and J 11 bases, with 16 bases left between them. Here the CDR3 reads CATSSSVDPGAFF. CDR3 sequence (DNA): TGTGCCACCAGCAGTAGCGTGGACCCGGGTGCTTTCTTT.

CDR3 sequence (DNA): TGTGCCACCAGTGTAGCGTTTGAGCAGTTCTTC. Its translation: CATSVAFEQFF. The gene calls are TRBV24-1 and TRBJ2-1, with D possibly matching TRBD2 (5 bases). Germline loops: CDR1 KGHDR, CDR2 SFDVKD. V was trimmed by 5 bases and J by 9 bases, leaving 7 bases between them. The CDR3 has 11 amino acids.

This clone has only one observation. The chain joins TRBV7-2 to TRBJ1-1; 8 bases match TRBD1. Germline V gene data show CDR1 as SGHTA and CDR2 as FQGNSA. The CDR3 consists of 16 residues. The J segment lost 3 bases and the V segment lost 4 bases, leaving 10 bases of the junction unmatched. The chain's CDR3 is CASSSRLGQGDTEAFF. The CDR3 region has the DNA TGTGCCAGCAGCTCAAGACTCGGACAGGGCGACACTGAAGCTTTCTTT.

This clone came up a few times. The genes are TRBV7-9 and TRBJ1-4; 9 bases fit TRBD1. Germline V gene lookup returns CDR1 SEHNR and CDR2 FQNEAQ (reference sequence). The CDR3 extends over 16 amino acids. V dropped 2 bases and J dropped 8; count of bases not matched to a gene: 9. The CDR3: CASSLSRTGVSEKLFF. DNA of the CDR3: TGTGCCAGCAGCTTAAGCCGGACAGGGGTATCCGAAAAACTGTTTTTT.

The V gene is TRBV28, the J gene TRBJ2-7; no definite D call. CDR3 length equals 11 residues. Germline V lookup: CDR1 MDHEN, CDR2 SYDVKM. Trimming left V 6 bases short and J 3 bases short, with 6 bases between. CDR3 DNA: TGTGCCAGCAGGTATTACTACGAGCAGTACTTC. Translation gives CASRYYYEQYF.

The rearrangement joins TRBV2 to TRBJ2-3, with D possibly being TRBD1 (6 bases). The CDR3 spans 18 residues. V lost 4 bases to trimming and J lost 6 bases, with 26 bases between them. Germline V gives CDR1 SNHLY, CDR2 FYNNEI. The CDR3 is CASSVPGHRVTFSDTQYF. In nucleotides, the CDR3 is TGTGCCAGCAGTGTACCGGGACACAGGGTAACATTTTCGGATACGCAGTATTTT.

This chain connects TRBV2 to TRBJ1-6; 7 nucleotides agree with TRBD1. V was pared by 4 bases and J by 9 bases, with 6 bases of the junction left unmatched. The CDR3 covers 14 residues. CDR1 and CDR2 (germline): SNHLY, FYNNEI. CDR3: CASSVQGDSSPLHF. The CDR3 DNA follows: TGTGCCAGCAGTGTGCAGGGGGACAGTTCACCCCTCCACTTT. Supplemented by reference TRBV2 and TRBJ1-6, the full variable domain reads EPEVTQTPSHQVTQMGQEVILRCVPISNHLYFYWYRQILGQKVEFLVSFYNNEISEKSEIFDDQFSVERPDGSNFTLKIRSTKLEDSAMYFCASSVQGDSSPLHFGNGTRLTVT.

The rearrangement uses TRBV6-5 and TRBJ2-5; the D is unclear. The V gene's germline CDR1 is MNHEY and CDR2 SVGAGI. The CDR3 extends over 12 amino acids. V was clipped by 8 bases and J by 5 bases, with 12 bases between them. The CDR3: CASSAVGETQYF. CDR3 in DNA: TGTGCCAGCTCAGCCGTCGGGGAGACCCAGTACTTC.

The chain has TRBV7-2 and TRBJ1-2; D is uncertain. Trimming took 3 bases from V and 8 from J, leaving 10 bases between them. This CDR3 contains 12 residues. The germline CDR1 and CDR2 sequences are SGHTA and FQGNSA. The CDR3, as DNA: TGTGCCAGCAGCTTGAGTACTTGGGGCTACACCTTC. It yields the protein CASSLSTWGYTF.